Presented here are 21 T cell receptor beta chains from one specimen sequenced in a study of T-cell reconstitution after alpha-beta-depleted transplantation in children. Preparation of the TCRbeta library was carried out with unique molecular identifiers. TCRdb re-called the PCR reads through MiXCR, storing one row per CDR3 protein. Among 700,000 to 850,000 distinct CDR3 sequences listed, 15% to 20% were seen once. Sequenced material: PBMCs, mostly from graft donor cells, taken 360 days after TCRalphabeta/CD19-depleted stem cell transplant. These receptors all stem from a male patient under 18 who had a stem cell transplant for acute lymphoblastic leukemia, so the T cells may come from the graft donor.

V and J are TRBV4-1 and TRBJ2-1; 11 nucleotides agree with TRBD2. This CDR3 region has 18 residues. The trim removed 0 bases at V and 2 bases at J, leaving 6 bases unmatched. The germline V gene has CDR1 MGHRA and CDR2 YSYEKL. In DNA form, the CDR3 reads TGCGCCAGCAGCCAAGATCGTGGGACTAGCGGACCCTACAATGAGCAGTTCTTC. Protein sequence: CASSQDRGTSGPYNEQFF.

J is TRBJ2-1 and V is TRBV20-1; 9 nucleotides line up with TRBD1. V gave up 1 base and J gave up 5 bases; unmatched junction bases: 6. There are 15 residues in the CDR3. Germline assignment: CDR1 DFQATT and CDR2 SNEGSKA (reference sequence). The CDR3: CSARGGTGKDNEQFF. For the CDR3, the DNA is TGCAGTGCTAGAGGCGGGACAGGGAAAGACAATGAGCAGTTCTTC.

This clonotype was counted at least ten times. V gene TRBV5-1 combines with J gene TRBJ1-1; the D gene is possibly TRBD1 (6 bases). Germline CDR1 SGHRS, CDR2 YFSETQ. The V gene lost 4 bases and the J gene lost 10 bases, with 17 bases spanning the gap. This CDR3 has 13 residues. Here the CDR3 DNA reads TGCGCCAGCAGCCAAGGGGGAGCAGATGGAGCTTTCTTT. Translated: CASSQGGADGAFF.

This clonotype turned up a few times. V usage is TRBV24-1 and J usage is TRBJ2-1; TRBD1 might be the D (6 bases). V was trimmed by 11 bases and J by 3 bases, leaving 16 bases between them. The CDR3 sequence is 14 residues long. The germline CDR1 and CDR2 sequences are KGHDR and SFDVKD. This chain's CDR3 is CAISRDTNYNEQFF. The CDR3 DNA reads TGTGCCATATCCCGGGACACCAACTACAATGAGCAGTTCTTC.

This clonotype was recorded a few times. J is TRBJ2-1 and V is TRBV4-2, with TRBD2 as a possible D gene (6 bases). Trimming removed 2 bases from V and 4 bases from J, with 12 bases in between. The CDR3 is made up of 15 amino acids. The V gene's germline CDR1 is LGHNA and CDR2 YNFKEQ. CDR3 in amino acids: CASSQRETGYNEQFF. As DNA, the CDR3 is TGTGCCAGCAGCCAACGGGAGACGGGGTACAATGAGCAGTTCTTC.

This clonotype appeared a few times. The rearrangement uses TRBV3-1 and TRBJ2-7; 10 nucleotides line up with TRBD2. The ends lost 6 bases at V and 4 bases at J; junction bases unmatched: 6. The germline V gene has CDR1 LGHDT and CDR2 YNNKEL (reference sequence). CDR3 length: 14 amino acids. Written as DNA, the CDR3 is TGTGCCAGCAGTCATGGACTAGCGGTATACGAGCAGTACTTC. It yields the protein CASSHGLAVYEQYF.

The V gene is TRBV2, the J gene TRBJ2-1; D not certain. Looked up from germline, CDR1 is SNHLY and CDR2 is FYNNEI. The ends were cut back, 4 bases at V and 7 bases at J, with 14 bases in the middle. The CDR3 is 14 amino acids. The CDR3 DNA is TGTGCCAGCAGTGCCTCGTTAGGGCGGAATGAGCAGTTCTTC. It codes for CASSASLGRNEQFF.

J is TRBJ2-2 and V is TRBV24-1, with D unresolved. Germline V gene sequence: CDR1 KGHDR, CDR2 SFDVKD. V lost 3 bases, J lost 4 bases, and 5 bases lay in between. CDR3 length: 13 amino acids. Here the CDR3 reads CATSDQVTGELFF. The CDR3 bases are TGTGCCACCAGTGATCAGGTCACCGGGGAGCTGTTTTTT.

This chain connects TRBV15 to TRBJ2-7; D is possibly TRBD1 (6 bases). V lost 1 base, J lost 1 base, and 14 bases lay in between. Germline values: CDR1 LNHNV, CDR2 YYDKDF (reference sequence). This CDR3 is built from 16 residues. CDR3 in amino acids: CATSRAPLQGSYEQYF. The CDR3 DNA reads as TGTGCCACCAGCAGAGCCCCCTTACAGGGATCCTACGAGCAGTACTTC.

The chain links TRBV7-9 to TRBJ1-4, with 7 bases aligning to TRBD1. Germline trimming cut 4 bases from V and 4 bases from J; bases unmatched to any gene: 3. In germline, CDR1 is SEHNR, CDR2 FQNEAQ (reference sequence). This CDR3 is 14 amino acids long. The CDR3 bases are TGTGCCAGCAGCTCGGACAGGATTAATGAAAAACTGTTTTTT. Protein product: CASSSDRINEKLFF. Supplemented by reference TRBV7-9 and TRBJ1-4, the full variable domain reads DTGVSQNPRHKITKRGQNVTFRCDPISEHNRLYWYRQTLGQGPEFLTYFQNEAQLEKSRLLSDRFSAERPKGSFSTLEIQRTEQGDSAMYLCASSSDRINEKLFFGSGTQLSVL.

This clonotype was seen only a few times. The CDR3 region is CASRVTSGSGEQYF. In nucleotides, the CDR3 is TGCGCCAGCAGGGTGACTAGCGGGAGCGGCGAGCAGTACTTC. V usage is TRBV5-1 and J usage is TRBJ2-7, with TRBD2 matching over 12 bases. V was pared by 5 bases and J by 6 bases, with 6 bases of the junction left unmatched. This CDR3 has 14 amino acids. Germline values: CDR1 SGHRS, CDR2 YFSETQ.

The chain joins TRBV7-6 to TRBJ2-6; D unresolved. The germline CDR1 and CDR2 sequences are SGHVS and FNYEAQ. The V and J ends lost 8 bases and 0 bases respectively, with 11 bases between them. The CDR3 runs 15 residues. The CDR3 loop reads CASGLWVSGANVLTF. Here the CDR3 DNA reads TGTGCCAGCGGTCTCTGGGTCTCTGGGGCCAACGTCCTGACTTTC.

There are a few counts of this clonotype. The V gene is TRBV27, the J gene TRBJ2-7, with a tentative D call TRBD1 (6 bases). Per germline, CDR1 MNHEY and CDR2 SMNVEV (reference sequence). This CDR3 contains 14 residues. Trimming removed 3 bases from V and 0 bases from J, with 9 bases in between. The CDR3 region is CASSFQGPSYEQYF. For the CDR3, the DNA is TGTGCCAGCAGTTTCCAGGGGCCCTCCTACGAGCAGTACTTC.

This clonotype was counted only a few times. The chain joins TRBV29-1 to TRBJ1-3, with a weak D call TRBD1 (5 bases). Germline V gives CDR1 SQVTM, CDR2 ANQGSEA. The CDR3 consists of 15 residues. The V and J ends lost 4 bases and 4 bases respectively, with 17 bases between them. CDR3 sequence (DNA): TGCAGCGTTGGCGAACCCGGACACCCAGGAAACACCATATATTTT. This codes for CSVGEPGHPGNTIYF. Together with reference TRBV29-1 and TRBJ1-3, the CDR3 gives the full variable domain: SAVISQKPSRDICQRGTSLTIQCQVDSQVTMMFWYRQQPGQSLTLIATANQGSEATYESGFVIDKFPISRPNLTFSTLTVSNMSPEDSSIYLCSVGEPGHPGNTIYFGEGSWLTVV.

This clonotype was detected only a few times. This chain links TRBV20-1 with TRBJ1-2, with a tentative D call TRBD1 (6 bases). CDR3 length: 12 amino acids. The germline CDR1 and CDR2 sequences are DFQATT and SNEGSKA (reference sequence). Between the trimmed V and J ends, which lost 5 bases and 4 bases, there was a span of 11 bases. This CDR3 is CSASTGFYGYTF. DNA of the CDR3: TGCAGTGCTTCAACAGGGTTCTATGGCTACACCTTC.

In this sample, this clonotype turned up many times. The rearrangement uses TRBV12-3 or TRBV12-4 and TRBJ2-1; a possible D gene is TRBD2 (5 bases). The CDR3 has 15 residues. Trimming took 3 bases from V and 4 from J, leaving 13 bases between them. The CDR3 region has the DNA TGTGCCAGCAGTTTCAGGACTCCCTATTACAATGAGCAGTTCTTC. It encodes CASSFRTPYYNEQFF.

The rearrangement links TRBV20-1 to TRBJ1-3; D remains unclear. Between the trimmed V and J ends, which lost 0 bases and 0 bases, there was a span of 12 bases. The CDR3 spans 16 residues. Germline CDR1 is DFQATT and CDR2 is SNEGSKA (reference sequence). The CDR3 loop reads CSARDWTGSSGNTIYF. Here the CDR3 DNA reads TGCAGTGCTAGAGATTGGACGGGATCCTCTGGAAACACCATATATTTT.

This chain joins TRBV29-1 and TRBJ2-7; possible D gene TRBD1, 5 bases. This CDR3 comprises 15 residues. Trimming stripped 4 bases from V and 4 bases from J, with 20 bases between. Looked up from germline, CDR1 is SQVTM and CDR2 is ANQGSEA. In nucleotides, the CDR3 is TGCAGCGTTGCACCCAGCACCTATGGGGCTTACGAGCAGTACTTC. Translation: CSVAPSTYGAYEQYF.

The rearrangement joins TRBV29-1 to TRBJ1-2; D not certain. V lost 4 bases, J lost 4 bases, and 13 bases lay in between. The CDR3 is made up of 13 amino acids. CDR1 and CDR2 (germline): SQVTM, ANQGSEA. The CDR3 region is CSVVGGPLYGYTF. In DNA form, the CDR3 reads TGCAGCGTTGTTGGTGGTCCTCTCTATGGCTACACCTTC.

The chain has TRBV12-3 or TRBV12-4 and TRBJ2-7; no clear D gene. The CDR3 is 16 residues long. V shed 1 base and J shed 3 bases, with 16 bases lying between them. The CDR3 DNA follows: TGTGCCAGCAGTTTAGAGAGTTCGATCCCCGGCTACGAGCAGTACTTC. It specifies CASSLESSIPGYEQYF.

This clonotype has more than one count but fewer than ten. The rearrangement uses TRBV30 and TRBJ2-2, with TRBD2 identical over 7 bases. In germline, CDR1 is GTSNPN, CDR2 SVGIG (reference sequence). The CDR3 contains 11 residues. The junction had 3 bases not matched to a gene; V was cut back by 8 bases and J by 6 bases. The CDR3 reads CAGLDSGELFF. In DNA, the CDR3 is TGTGCCGGACTAGACTCCGGGGAGCTGTTTTTT.